This TCR beta chain was identified during a study of liver allograft versus peripheral blood T cells. Across the whole study: Intrahepatic T cell receptor repertoires from transplanted livers were compared against repertoires in recipients' peripheral blood. General study findings and limits: Liver allograft and peripheral blood T cell receptor repertoires reportedly differed.

Looked up from germline, CDR1 is PRHDT and CDR2 is FYEKMQ (reference sequence). The length of the CDR3 is 14 residues. V dropped 10 bases and J dropped 0 bases, with 16 bases sitting between them. TCRdb used MiXCR to reprocess the reads, holding one entry per CDR3 protein. The table shows around 10,000 distinct CDR3 sequences, with about 19% occurring only once. This clonotype was recorded a few times. Its antigen is unidentified. The clonotype originates from a human patient who had a liver transplant. The graft donor may have given rise to some T cells. The V and J genes are TRBV13 and TRBJ2-7, with no clear D. In DNA form, the CDR3 reads TGTGCCACTTCCCCGACCGGCCGCTCCTACGAGCAGTACTTC. Encoded protein: CATSPTGRSYEQYF.